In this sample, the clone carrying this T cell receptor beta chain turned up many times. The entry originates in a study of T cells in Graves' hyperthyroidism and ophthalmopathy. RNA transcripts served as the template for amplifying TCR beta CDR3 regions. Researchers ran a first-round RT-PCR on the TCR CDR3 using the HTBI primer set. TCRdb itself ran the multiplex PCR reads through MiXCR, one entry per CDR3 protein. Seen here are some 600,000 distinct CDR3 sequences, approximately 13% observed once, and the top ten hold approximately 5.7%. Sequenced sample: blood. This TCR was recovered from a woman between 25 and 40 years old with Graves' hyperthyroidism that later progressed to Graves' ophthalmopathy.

This chain's CDR3 is CASSVNRDRGLNGYTF. CDR3 coding DNA: TGCGCCAGCAGCGTCAACCGGGACAGGGGGCTGAATGGCTACACCTTC. The rearrangement uses TRBV5-1 and TRBJ1-2; 12 nucleotides align to TRBD1. This CDR3 is built from 16 residues. Germline V gives CDR1 SGHRS, CDR2 YFSETQ. J gave up 6 bases and V 4 bases, and 10 bases lay outside the gene matches.